This T cell receptor beta chain was found in a study of response to subunit inactivated influenza vaccine. MiXCR, run by TCRdb on the RT-PCR reads, gives a single entry per CDR3 protein. The sample carries 500,000 to 600,000 distinct CDR3 sequences, under 15% recorded once. The CDR3 runs 17 residues. V lost 0 bases to trimming and J lost 2 bases; unmatched junction nucleotides: 5. The V gene's germline CDR1 is LGHNA and CDR2 YSLEER. This chain uses TRBV4-3 with TRBJ2-2, with 8 bases fitting TRBD2. The receptor was isolated from a man aged 45-60 years who received an inactivated influenza vaccine. Material: PBMCs from blood, obtained 45 days after vaccination. CDR3 DNA sequence: TGCGCCAGCAGCCAAGACGGCGGGGGGCGAAACACCGGGGAGCTGTTTTTT. Its protein is CASSQDGGGRNTGELFF.